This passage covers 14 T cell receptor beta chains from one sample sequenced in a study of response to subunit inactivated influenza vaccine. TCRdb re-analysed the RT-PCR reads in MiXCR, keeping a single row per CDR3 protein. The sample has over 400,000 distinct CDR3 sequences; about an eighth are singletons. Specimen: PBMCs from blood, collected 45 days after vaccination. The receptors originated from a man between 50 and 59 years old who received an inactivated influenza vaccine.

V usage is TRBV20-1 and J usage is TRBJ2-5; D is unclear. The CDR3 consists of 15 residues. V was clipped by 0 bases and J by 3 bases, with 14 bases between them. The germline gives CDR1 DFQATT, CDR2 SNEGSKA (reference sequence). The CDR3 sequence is CSAREFQTEKETQYF. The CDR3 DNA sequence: TGCAGTGCTAGAGAATTCCAAACAGAGAAAGAGACCCAGTACTTC.

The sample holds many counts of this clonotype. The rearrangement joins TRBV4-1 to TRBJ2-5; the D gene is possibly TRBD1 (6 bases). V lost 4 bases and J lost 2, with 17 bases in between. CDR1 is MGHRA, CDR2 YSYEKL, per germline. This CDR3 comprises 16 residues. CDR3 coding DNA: TGCGCCAGCAGCCCCGGACAGACATGGGGACAAGAGACCCAGTACTTC. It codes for CASSPGQTWGQETQYF.

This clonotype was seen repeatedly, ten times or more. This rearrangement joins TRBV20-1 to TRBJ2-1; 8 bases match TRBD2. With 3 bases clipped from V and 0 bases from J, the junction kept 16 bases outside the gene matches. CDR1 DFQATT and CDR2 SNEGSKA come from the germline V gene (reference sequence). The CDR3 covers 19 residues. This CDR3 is CSASVAGGRRQSSYNEQFF. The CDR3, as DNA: TGCAGTGCTAGCGTCGCCGGCGGGAGGCGTCAGAGCTCCTACAATGAGCAGTTCTTC.

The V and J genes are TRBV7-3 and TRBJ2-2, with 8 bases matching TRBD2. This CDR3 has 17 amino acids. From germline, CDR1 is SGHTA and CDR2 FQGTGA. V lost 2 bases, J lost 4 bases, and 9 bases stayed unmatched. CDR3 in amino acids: CASSLFTGTRATGELFF. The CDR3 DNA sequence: TGTGCCAGCAGCTTATTTACCGGGACTAGAGCCACCGGGGAGCTGTTTTTT.

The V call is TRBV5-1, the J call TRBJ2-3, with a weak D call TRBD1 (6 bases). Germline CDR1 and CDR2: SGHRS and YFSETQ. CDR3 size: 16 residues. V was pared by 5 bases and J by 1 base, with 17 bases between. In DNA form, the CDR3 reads TGCGCCAGCAGTCTAAGAGGGGGTGCCGGCACAGATACGCAGTATTTT. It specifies CASSLRGGAGTDTQYF.

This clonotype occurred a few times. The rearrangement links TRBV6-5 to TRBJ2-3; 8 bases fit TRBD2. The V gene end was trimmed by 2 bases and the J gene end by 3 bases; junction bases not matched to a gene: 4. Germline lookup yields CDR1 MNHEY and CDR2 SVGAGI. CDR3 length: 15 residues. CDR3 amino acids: CASSYRGGRTDTQYF. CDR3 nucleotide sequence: TGTGCCAGCAGTTACCGCGGGGGGCGAACAGATACGCAGTATTTT.

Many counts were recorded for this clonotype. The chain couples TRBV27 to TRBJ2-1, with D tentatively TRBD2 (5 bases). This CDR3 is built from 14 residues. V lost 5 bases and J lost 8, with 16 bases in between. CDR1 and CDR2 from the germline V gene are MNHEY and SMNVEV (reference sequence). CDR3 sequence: CASSPSTAGDEQFF. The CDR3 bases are TGTGCCAGCAGTCCTTCGACTGCGGGCGATGAGCAGTTCTTC.

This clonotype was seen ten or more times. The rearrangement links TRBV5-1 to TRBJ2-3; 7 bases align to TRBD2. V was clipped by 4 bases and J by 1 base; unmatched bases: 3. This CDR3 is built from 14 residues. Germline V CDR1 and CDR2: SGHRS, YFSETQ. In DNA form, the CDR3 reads TGCGCCAGCAGCCCGGGGGGAGGCACAGATACGCAGTATTTT. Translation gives CASSPGGGTDTQYF.

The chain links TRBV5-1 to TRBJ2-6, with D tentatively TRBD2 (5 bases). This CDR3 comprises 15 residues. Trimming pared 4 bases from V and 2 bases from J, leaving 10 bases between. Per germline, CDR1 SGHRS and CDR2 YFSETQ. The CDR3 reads CASSGGKAGANVLTF. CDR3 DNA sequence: TGCGCCAGCAGCGGAGGTAAGGCTGGGGCCAACGTCCTGACTTTC.

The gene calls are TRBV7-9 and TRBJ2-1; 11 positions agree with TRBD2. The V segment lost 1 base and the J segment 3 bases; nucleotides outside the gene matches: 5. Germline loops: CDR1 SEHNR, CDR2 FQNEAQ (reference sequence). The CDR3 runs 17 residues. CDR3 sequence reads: CASSLGGLAVNYNEQFF. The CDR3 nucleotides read TGTGCCAGCAGCTTAGGGGGACTAGCGGTGAACTACAATGAGCAGTTCTTC.

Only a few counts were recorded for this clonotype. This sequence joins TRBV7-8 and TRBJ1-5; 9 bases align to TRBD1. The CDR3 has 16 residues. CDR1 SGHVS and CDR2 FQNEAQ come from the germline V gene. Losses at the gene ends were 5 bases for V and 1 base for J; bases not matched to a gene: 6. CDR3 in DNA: TGTGCCAGCAGCCCCCGGGACAGGGACAGCAATCAGCCCCAGCATTTT. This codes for CASSPRDRDSNQPQHF.

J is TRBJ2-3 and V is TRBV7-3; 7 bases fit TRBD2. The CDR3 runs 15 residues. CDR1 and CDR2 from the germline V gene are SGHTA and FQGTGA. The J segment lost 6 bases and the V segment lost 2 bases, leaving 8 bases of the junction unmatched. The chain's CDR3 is CASSLGTTFLDTQYF. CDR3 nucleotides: TGTGCCAGCAGCTTAGGGACTACCTTCCTGGATACGCAGTATTTT.

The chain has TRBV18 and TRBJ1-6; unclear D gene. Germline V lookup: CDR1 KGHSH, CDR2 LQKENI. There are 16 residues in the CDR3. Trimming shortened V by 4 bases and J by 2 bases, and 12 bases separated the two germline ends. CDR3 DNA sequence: TGTGCCAGCTCACTCCTCGAAGTAGCCTATAATTCACCCCTCCACTTT. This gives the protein CASSLLEVAYNSPLHF.

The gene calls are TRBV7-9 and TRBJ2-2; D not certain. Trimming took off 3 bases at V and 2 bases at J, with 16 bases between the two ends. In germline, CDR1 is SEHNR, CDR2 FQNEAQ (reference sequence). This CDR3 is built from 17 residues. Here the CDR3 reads CASSFSRRIPNTGELFF. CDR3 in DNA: TGTGCCAGCAGCTTCTCCCGCCGGATTCCTAACACCGGGGAGCTGTTTTTT.